The 15 T cell receptor beta chains below all came from one sample that was sequenced in a study of blood T cell repertoires in COVID-19. Libraries were prepared by immunoSEQ multiplex PCR; TCRdb keeps only in-frame clonotypes and omits some of them. The data show 300,000 to 500,000 clones, 88% seen once. Sequenced: PBMCs or T cells enriched from blood (not recorded which). Receptor source: a woman between 25 and 40 years old with acute COVID-19.

This clone appeared a few times. The chain couples TRBV7-3 to TRBJ2-3; no reliable D call. This CDR3 comprises 14 residues. V was trimmed by 1 base and J by 2 bases, leaving 7 bases between them. Germline lookup yields CDR1 SGHTA and CDR2 FQGTGA. The CDR3 region has the DNA TGTGCCAGCAGCTTAAGGCTTATCACAGATACGCAGTATTTT. Translating it yields CASSLRLITDTQYF. Full variable domain (remainder filled in from reference TRBV7-3 and TRBJ2-3): GAGVSQTPSNKVTEKGKYVELRCDPISGHTALYWYRQSLGQGPEFLIYFQGTGAADDSGLPNDRFFAVRPEGSVSTLKIQRTERGDSAVYLCASSLRLITDTQYFGPGTRLTVL.

The V gene is TRBV29-1, the J gene TRBJ1-2, with 7 bases that match TRBD1. Trimming took 3 bases from V and 6 from J; bases not matched to a gene: 4. The CDR3 is 12 residues long. Per germline, CDR1 SQVTM and CDR2 ANQGSEA. The CDR3 nucleotides read TGCAGCGTTGATTCAGGGGGTAATGGCTACACCTTC. It specifies CSVDSGGNGYTF.

The genes are TRBV5-1 and TRBJ2-7; the D is unclear. The V and J ends lost 4 bases and 1 base respectively, with 12 bases between them. CDR3 length: 14 amino acids. The germline CDR1 and CDR2 sequences are SGHRS and YFSETQ. CDR3 loop: CASSPLPGSYEQYF. The CDR3 region has the DNA TGCGCCAGCAGCCCGCTCCCCGGTTCCTACGAGCAGTACTTC.

This clone has just one count. The V call is TRBV27, the J call TRBJ2-3, with 11 bases fitting TRBD2. V lost 5 bases, J lost 4 bases, and 2 bases stayed unmatched. The CDR3 sequence is 14 residues long. From germline, CDR1 is MNHEY and CDR2 SMNVEV (reference sequence). CDR3 coding DNA: TGTGCCAGCAGTCTGACTAGCGGGGCAGATACGCAGTATTTT. This encodes CASSLTSGADTQYF.

The chain links TRBV30 to TRBJ2-2; the D is unclear. CDR1 GTSNPN and CDR2 SVGIG come from the germline V gene (reference sequence). The germline V and J ends were trimmed by 2 bases and 9 bases, with 7 bases remaining between them. The CDR3 runs 11 residues. CDR3 nucleotide sequence: TGTGCCTGGAGTCCTACCCGGGAGCTGTTTTTT. Protein sequence: CAWSPTRELFF.

This clone was found many times. The CDR3 sequence is CASSPGLASGEQYF. The CDR3 DNA follows: TGTGCCAGCAGCCCGGGACTAGCCAGTGGGGAGCAGTACTTC. The V gene is TRBV7-2, the J gene TRBJ2-7; TRBD2 agrees at 9 bases. The trim removed 5 bases at V and 7 bases at J, leaving 9 bases unmatched. CDR1 SGHTA and CDR2 FQGNSA come from the germline V gene. This CDR3 region has 14 residues. The full variable domain, rest sourced from reference TRBV7-2 and TRBJ2-7, is GAGVSQSPSNKVTEKGKDVELRCDPISGHTALYWYRQSLGQGLEFLIYFQGNSAPDKSGLPSDRFSAERTGGSVSTLTIQRTQQEDSAVYLCASSPGLASGEQYFGPGTRLTVT.

V is TRBV9 and J is TRBJ1-2; the D gene is possibly TRBD1 (6 bases). The V end was cut by 0 bases, the J end by 4 bases, with 10 bases between. Per the germline V gene, CDR1 is SGDLS and CDR2 is YYNGEE. This CDR3 comprises 14 residues. The CDR3 spells CASSVGGQPYGYTF. The CDR3 nucleotides read TGTGCCAGCAGCGTAGGTGGACAGCCCTATGGCTACACCTTC.

The sample holds one count of this clone. The V and J genes are TRBV3-1 (or the pseudogene TRBV3-2) and TRBJ2-7, with D possibly TRBD1 on 5 matching bases. Germline loops: CDR1 LGHDT, CDR2 YNNKEL (reference sequence). There are 14 residues in the CDR3. V was cut by 5 bases and J by 1 base, with 12 bases left in between. The CDR3 DNA reads as TGTGCCAGCAGCGACGGACATCCTTCCTACGAGCAGTACTTC. Encoded protein: CASSDGHPSYEQYF.

The chain is built from TRBV24-1 and TRBJ2-1, with D uncertain. V lost 1 base and J lost 0, with 9 bases in between. Germline V gene data show CDR1 as KGHDR and CDR2 as SFDVKD. The CDR3 length is 16 residues. CDR3 bases: TGTGCCACCAGTGATTTACTGGCGGACTCCTACAATGAGCAGTTCTTC. It yields the protein CATSDLLADSYNEQFF.

V gene TRBV10-2 combines with J gene TRBJ2-7; D is uncertain. Trimming took off 2 bases at V and 7 bases at J, with 12 bases between the two ends. CDR3 length: 13 residues. CDR1 is WSHSY and CDR2 is SAAADI in the germline V gene. CDR3 in amino acids: CASSEDLSSEQYF. DNA of the CDR3: TGCGCCAGCAGTGAGGACTTATCTTCGGAGCAGTACTTC.

The chain uses TRBV7-3 and TRBJ2-7; 8 positions match TRBD2. Per the germline V gene, CDR1 is SGHTA and CDR2 is FQGTGA. The ends lost 5 bases at V and 1 base at J; junction bases unmatched: 7. This CDR3 region has 15 residues. CDR3 in amino acids: CASSRWRGVSYEQYF. CDR3 nucleotide sequence: TGTGCCAGCAGCCGTTGGCGGGGGGTTTCCTACGAGCAGTACTTC. The variable domain in full, completed from reference TRBV7-3 and TRBJ2-7, reads GAGVSQTPSNKVTEKGKYVELRCDPISGHTALYWYRQSLGQGPEFLIYFQGTGAADDSGLPNDRFFAVRPEGSVSTLKIQRTERGDSAVYLCASSRWRGVSYEQYFGPGTRLTVT.

This clone was counted a few times. This sequence joins TRBV6-6 and TRBJ2-5, with a tentative D call TRBD2 (6 bases). Germline loops: CDR1 MNHNY, CDR2 SVGAGI (reference sequence). V lost 6 bases to trimming and J lost 7 bases, with 9 bases between them. The CDR3 sequence is 11 residues long. The DNA of the CDR3 is TGTGCCAGCAGCATCGGGGGGACCCAGTACTTC. This codes for CASSIGGTQYF.

The genes are TRBV7-3 and TRBJ2-6; no firm D call. Trimming took 5 bases from V and 1 from J, leaving 12 bases between them. The germline CDR1 and CDR2 sequences are SGHTA and FQGTGA. CDR3 length: 16 amino acids. The CDR3 is CASSLNQVSGANVLTF. The CDR3 nucleotides read TGTGCCAGCAGCCTCAATCAGGTTTCTGGGGCCAACGTCCTGACTTTC.

This chain uses TRBV18 with TRBJ2-2; possible D gene TRBD1, 5 bases. This CDR3 is 17 amino acids long. Germline CDR1 and CDR2: KGHSH and LQKENI. V was trimmed by 6 bases and J by 4 bases, leaving 21 bases between them. The CDR3 coding sequence is TGTGCCAGCTCCCTCTTCAAGGAGCAGGGCGGCACCGGGGAGCTGTTTTTT. It encodes CASSLFKEQGGTGELFF.

The rearrangement joins TRBV15 to TRBJ2-7, with TRBD1 matching 10 bases. This CDR3 is built from 13 residues. Looked up from germline, CDR1 is LNHNV and CDR2 is YYDKDF (reference sequence). J gave up 6 bases and V 5 bases, and 4 bases lay outside the gene matches. The CDR3 reads CATSLRDRGEQYF. The CDR3 DNA reads TGTGCCACCAGCCTTAGGGACAGGGGCGAGCAGTACTTC.